The present T cell receptor beta chain was sequenced within a study of T cell changes during pregnancy in multiple sclerosis. CDR1 and CDR2 (germline): GTSNPN, SVGIG (reference sequence). V lost 1 base and J 4 bases, leaving 12 bases between the germline ends. The CDR3 is 14 residues long. Libraries were prepared by immunoSEQ multiplex PCR; TCRdb keeps only in-frame clonotypes and omits some of them. The sample consists of around 130,000 clones, over 85% of them appearing once. This clone was found once. The origin of this receptor is a female donor with multiple sclerosis, enrolled in a pregnancy study. The chain recombines TRBV30 with TRBJ2-3; the D gene is possibly TRBD1 (6 bases). The source material was peripheral blood, sampled before pregnancy. In DNA, the CDR3 is TGTGCCTGGAGTGAAGACAGGTCTCCAGATACGCAGTATTTT. It encodes CAWSEDRSPDTQYF.